The next 21 T cell receptor beta chains were all read from a single sample in a study of T cell repertoires in cytomegalovirus infection. One entry per CDR3 protein results from TCRdb running MiXCR on the reads. Here the sample spans under 95,000 distinct CDR3 sequences, over 3.5% being singletons. Specimen: PBMCs. These receptors were obtained from a human donor in good health (CMV status not recorded). Some clones in this sample may be carry-over from other donors' samples.

This clonotype was seen ten or more times. This chain joins TRBV7-2 and TRBJ2-2; TRBD1 is a possible D gene (6 bases). This CDR3 is built from 16 residues. Trimming cost V 7 bases and J 3 bases, with 18 bases left between them. Looked up from germline, CDR1 is SGHTA and CDR2 is FQGNSA. In DNA form, the CDR3 reads TGTGCCAGCACCCAATCCTGGCAGGGGCACACCGGGGAGCTGTTTTTT. The encoded protein is CASTQSWQGHTGELFF.

As concerns this clonotype: A single base separates this from a much larger clone, so it may be a read error. The chain is built from TRBV6-1 and TRBJ2-4; D gene uncertain. V lost 9 bases and J 10 bases, leaving 16 bases between the germline ends. The germline CDR1 and CDR2 sequences are MNHNS and SASEGT. The length of the CDR3 is 12 residues. CDR3 nucleotides: TGTGCCAGGAGTCCTGCGACCGAAATTCAGTACTTC. Its protein is CARSPATEIQYF.

This clonotype turned up a few times. A much larger clone differs by one base, so this may be a read error. The chain uses TRBV28 and TRBJ2-7, with D maybe TRBD1 (6 bases). The CDR3 runs 14 residues. Germline CDR1 reads MDHEN; CDR2 reads SYDVKM. The CDR3: CANSSGRGYYEQYF. For the CDR3, the DNA is TGTGCCAACAGTTCGGGCAGGGGATACTACGAGCAGTACTTC.

This clonotype was seen ten or more times. The chain has TRBV7-2 and TRBJ1-6, with D unresolved. V lost 3 bases, J lost 7 bases, and 19 bases lay in between. CDR3 length: 17 residues. The germline V gene encodes CDR1 SGHTA and CDR2 FQGNSA. CDR3 residues: CASSFRPFLTTNSPLHF. The CDR3 DNA follows: TGTGCCAGCAGCTTCCGACCTTTTCTAACCACAAATTCACCCCTCCACTTT.

This clonotype occurred many times. J is TRBJ2-1 and V is TRBV7-2; 10 nucleotides line up with TRBD2. CDR3 length: 14 amino acids. From germline, CDR1 is SGHTA and CDR2 FQGNSA. Trimming took 5 bases from V and 8 from J; bases not matched to a gene: 6. In DNA, the CDR3 is TGTGCCAGCAGCGACAGCGGGAGGGCCTATGAGCAGTTCTTC. This sequence encodes CASSDSGRAYEQFF.

This clonotype appeared many times. The chain employs TRBV7-2 and TRBJ2-3; no firm D call. The CDR3 is 13 residues long. Germline V gene data show CDR1 as SGHTA and CDR2 as FQGNSA. The V and J ends lost 5 bases and 8 bases respectively, with 14 bases between them. The CDR3 DNA sequence: TGTGCCAGCAGCCCCCCGGCAATCGGTACGCAGTATTTT. This gives the protein CASSPPAIGTQYF.

This clonotype was counted at least ten times. The chain has TRBV7-3 and TRBJ2-1; D is undetermined. The CDR3 totals 16 residues. Per germline, CDR1 SGHTA and CDR2 FQGTGA. V was trimmed by 6 bases and J by 5 bases, leaving 20 bases between them. In DNA, the CDR3 is TGTGCCAGCAGTCTCTCGGTGGGCTTGATGAACAATGAGCAGTTCTTC. It encodes CASSLSVGLMNNEQFF.

There are many counts of this clonotype. The J gene is TRBJ1-5, the V gene TRBV7-2, with D unclear. The germline V and J ends were trimmed by 1 base and 9 bases, with 10 bases remaining between them. CDR3 length equals 13 residues. Germline V gene lookup returns CDR1 SGHTA and CDR2 FQGNSA. CDR3 residues: CASSLGSPGPQHF. The CDR3 DNA reads TGTGCCAGCAGCTTAGGGTCCCCGGGGCCCCAGCATTTT.

This clonotype was recorded at least ten times. The J gene is TRBJ2-3, the V gene TRBV30; the D gene is possibly TRBD2 (6 bases). Trimming stripped 0 bases from V and 5 bases from J, with 15 bases between. Per germline, CDR1 GTSNPN and CDR2 SVGIG (reference sequence). CDR3 length: 15 residues. CDR3 residues: CAWSVRAGFGDTQYF. CDR3 coding DNA: TGTGCCTGGAGTGTACGAGCGGGCTTTGGAGATACGCAGTATTTT.

This clonotype came up many times. The V call is TRBV19, the J call TRBJ2-1; TRBD2 agrees at 13 bases. The CDR3 spans 16 residues. Germline trimming cut 3 bases from V and 8 bases from J; bases unmatched to any gene: 7. Germline values: CDR1 LNHDA, CDR2 SQIVND (reference sequence). CDR3 sequence reads: CASSMTSGRQVHEQFF. CDR3 bases: TGTGCCAGTAGTATGACTAGCGGGAGGCAGGTCCATGAGCAGTTCTTC.

This clonotype was counted ten times or more. For the CDR3, the DNA is TGTGCCAGCAGCTTGGTCCCCGGCAGGGGAAAACAAGAGACCCAGTACTTC. Encoded protein: CASSLVPGRGKQETQYF. The genes are TRBV7-2 and TRBJ2-5, with D perhaps TRBD1 (6 bases). This CDR3 has 17 residues. Germline CDR1 and CDR2: SGHTA and FQGNSA. V shed 3 bases and J shed 2 bases, with 19 bases lying between them.

This clonotype was detected many times. The chain uses TRBV7-2 and TRBJ2-5, with 10 bases fitting TRBD2. The germline V gene has CDR1 SGHTA and CDR2 FQGNSA. V shed 1 base, J shed 4 bases, and the junction held 3 bases outside the gene matches. The CDR3 has 15 amino acids. The CDR3, as DNA: TGTGCCAGCAGCTTAGGGACTAGCGGCCCAGAGACCCAGTACTTC. Its protein product is CASSLGTSGPETQYF.

This clonotype was detected ten times or more. Since the CDR3 does not end with the conserved phenylalanine or tryptophan, this likely comes from a read error. The chain couples TRBV20-1 to TRBJ2-3, with D perhaps matching TRBD2 (6 bases). With 3 bases removed from V and 5 bases from J, the gap between germline ends came to 18 bases. This CDR3 is built from 15 residues. Germline CDR1 and CDR2: DFQATT and SNEGSKA (reference sequence). In DNA form, the CDR3 reads TGCAGTGCTAGCCTCCCCGGGACTGCAGGAGATACGCAGTATTCT. It encodes CSASLPGTAGDTQYS.

This clonotype was detected many times. The V call is TRBV7-6, the J call TRBJ1-2; tentative D call: TRBD1 (5 bases). Germline loops: CDR1 SGHVS, CDR2 FNYEAQ. V was pared by 5 bases and J by 4 bases, with 17 bases between. The CDR3 extends over 15 amino acids. The CDR3 coding sequence is TGTGCCAGCAGCCCCGGGGCAGGGCGTCGCTATGGCTACACCTTC. Encoded protein: CASSPGAGRRYGYTF.

Many counts were recorded for this clonotype. This chain links TRBV7-6 with TRBJ2-2, with D possibly matching TRBD2 (5 bases). V lost 5 bases and J 2 bases, leaving 12 bases between the germline ends. Germline V lookup: CDR1 SGHVS, CDR2 FNYEAQ. There are 15 residues in the CDR3. The CDR3 protein is CASSPRTGNTGELFF. The CDR3 DNA is TGTGCCAGCAGCCCCAGGACGGGAAACACCGGGGAGCTGTTTTTT.

This clonotype showed up many times. The chain joins TRBV2 to TRBJ2-2; TRBD2 might be the D (6 bases). The CDR3 is 15 residues long. The V gene lost 3 bases and the J gene lost 1 base, with 9 bases spanning the gap. Germline V CDR1 and CDR2: SNHLY, FYNNEI. The CDR3 loop reads CASSDWGLNTGELFF. CDR3 DNA: TGTGCCAGCAGTGATTGGGGACTGAACACCGGGGAGCTGTTTTTT.

This clonotype was seen many times. The chain employs TRBV7-9 and TRBJ2-5; the D gene is possibly TRBD1 (5 bases). V lost 5 bases and J 1 base, leaving 11 bases between the germline ends. The CDR3 sequence is 14 residues long. The germline V gene encodes CDR1 SEHNR and CDR2 FQNEAQ (reference sequence). The CDR3 DNA is TGTGCCAGCAGCGAATGGACACCCCAAGAGACCCAGTACTTC. It yields the protein CASSEWTPQETQYF.

This clonotype was recorded at least ten times. The gene calls are TRBV7-6 and TRBJ2-3, with D unclear. CDR1 and CDR2 from the germline V gene are SGHVS and FNYEAQ. Trimming removed 1 base at V and 4 bases at J, with 9 bases between. This CDR3 region has 14 residues. Here the CDR3 DNA reads TGTGCCAGCAGCTTAGAAGTCATCGCAGATACGCAGTATTTT. It yields the protein CASSLEVIADTQYF.

This clonotype was found many times. V usage is TRBV6-6 and J usage is TRBJ2-1; D is ambiguous. The V and J ends lost 2 bases and 8 bases respectively, with 13 bases between them. The length of the CDR3 is 14 residues. Germline CDR1 and CDR2: MNHNY and SVGAGI (reference sequence). The CDR3 region has the DNA TGTGCCAGCAGTTACGGAGAGGTAGCTTATGAGCAGTTCTTC. Residues: CASSYGEVAYEQFF.

This clonotype has ten or more counts. The chain joins TRBV7-2 to TRBJ2-7, with TRBD2 as a possible D gene (5 bases). The germline CDR1 and CDR2 sequences are SGHTA and FQGNSA. The CDR3 spans 16 residues. The V gene lost 5 bases and the J gene lost 6 bases, with 23 bases spanning the gap. CDR3 in DNA: TGTGCCAGCAGCCCCCAATCCCCAACTAGTGCGAGCGAGCAGTACTTC. It encodes CASSPQSPTSASEQYF.

This clonotype was counted many times. V gene TRBV7-2 combines with J gene TRBJ1-4; D is undetermined. Germline V lookup: CDR1 SGHTA, CDR2 FQGNSA. The ends were cut back, 1 base at V and 4 bases at J, with 10 bases in the middle. This CDR3 region has 15 residues. The CDR3 DNA follows: TGTGCCAGCAGCTTAGTTGGGAAGAATAATGAAAAACTGTTTTTT. It translates to CASSLVGKNNEKLFF.